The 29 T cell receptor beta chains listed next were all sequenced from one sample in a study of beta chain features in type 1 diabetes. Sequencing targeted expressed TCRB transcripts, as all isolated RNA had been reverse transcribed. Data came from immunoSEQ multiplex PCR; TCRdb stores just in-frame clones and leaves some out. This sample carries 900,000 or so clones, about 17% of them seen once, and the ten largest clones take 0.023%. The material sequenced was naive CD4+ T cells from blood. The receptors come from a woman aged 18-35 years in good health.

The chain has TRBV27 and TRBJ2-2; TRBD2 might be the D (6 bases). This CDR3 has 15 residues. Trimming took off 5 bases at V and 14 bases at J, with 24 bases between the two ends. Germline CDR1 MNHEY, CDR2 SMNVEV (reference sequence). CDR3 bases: TGTGCCAGCAGTCCCTCCCGGGGTGCGGGAATACCTCTGTTTTTT. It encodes CASSPSRGAGIPLFF.

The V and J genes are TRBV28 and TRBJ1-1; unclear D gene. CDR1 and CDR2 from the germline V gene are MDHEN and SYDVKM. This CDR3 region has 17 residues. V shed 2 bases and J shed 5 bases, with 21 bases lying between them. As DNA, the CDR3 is TGTGCCAGCAGTTTAGGGGTCAGTTCCGAGATTTCTACTGAAGCTTTCTTT. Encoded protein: CASSLGVSSEISTEAFF.

The DNA of the CDR3 is TGTGCCAGCAGTTTTCCGGGGGACAATGAGCAGTTCTTC. Amino acids: CASSFPGDNEQFF. The V call is TRBV28, the J call TRBJ2-1; D may be TRBD2 (6 bases). Germline V gene lookup returns CDR1 MDHEN and CDR2 SYDVKM. The CDR3 has 13 residues. Trimming took 3 bases from V and 5 from J, leaving 8 bases between them.

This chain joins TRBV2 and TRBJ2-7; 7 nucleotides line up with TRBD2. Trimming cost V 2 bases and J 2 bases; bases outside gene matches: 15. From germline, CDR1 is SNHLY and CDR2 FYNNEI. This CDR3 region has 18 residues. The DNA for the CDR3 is TGTGCCAGCAGTGAAATTTTTCCCCAGACTAGCAGGACCTACGAGCAGTACTTC. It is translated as CASSEIFPQTSRTYEQYF.

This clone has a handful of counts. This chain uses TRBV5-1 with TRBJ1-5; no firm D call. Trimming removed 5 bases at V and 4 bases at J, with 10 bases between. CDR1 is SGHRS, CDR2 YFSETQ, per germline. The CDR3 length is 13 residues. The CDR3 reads CASSSDGNQPQHF. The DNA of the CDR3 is TGCGCCAGCAGTTCGGACGGAAATCAGCCCCAGCATTTT.

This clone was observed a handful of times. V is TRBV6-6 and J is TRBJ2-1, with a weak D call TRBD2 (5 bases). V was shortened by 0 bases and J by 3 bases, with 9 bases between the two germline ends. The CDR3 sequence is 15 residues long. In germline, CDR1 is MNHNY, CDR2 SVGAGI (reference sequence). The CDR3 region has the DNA TGTGCCAGCAGTTACTCCGGGGTTAACTACAATGAGCAGTTCTTC. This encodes CASSYSGVNYNEQFF.

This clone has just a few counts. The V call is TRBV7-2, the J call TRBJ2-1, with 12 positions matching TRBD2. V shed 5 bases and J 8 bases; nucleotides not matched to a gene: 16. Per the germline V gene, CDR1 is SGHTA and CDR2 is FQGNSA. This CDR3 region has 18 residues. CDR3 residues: CASSRNPSGRALVDEQFF. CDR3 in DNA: TGTGCCAGCAGCCGAAACCCTAGCGGGAGGGCCTTAGTCGATGAGCAGTTCTTC.

The CDR3 nucleotides are TGTGCCAGCAGCCCCTACAGGGACTATGGCTACACCTTC. It specifies CASSPYRDYGYTF. The chain links TRBV7-9 to TRBJ1-2; D is perhaps TRBD1 (6 bases). Germline V gene data show CDR1 as SEHNR and CDR2 as FQNEAQ (reference sequence). Between the trimmed V and J ends, which lost 5 bases and 3 bases, there was a span of 10 bases. The CDR3 is 13 residues long.

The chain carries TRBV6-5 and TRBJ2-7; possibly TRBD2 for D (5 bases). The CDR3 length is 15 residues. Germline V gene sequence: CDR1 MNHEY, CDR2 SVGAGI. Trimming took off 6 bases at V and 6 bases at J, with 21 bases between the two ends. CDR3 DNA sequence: TGTGCCAGCAGCCGCTTCGCTATCGAGGCGGGCGAGCAGTACTTC. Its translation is CASSRFAIEAGEQYF.

CDR3 protein: CASSFVSGGTYEQYF. In DNA, the CDR3 is TGTGCCAGCAGTTTCGTATCCGGCGGTACCTACGAGCAGTACTTC. The chain employs TRBV28 and TRBJ2-7, with D hard to call. Germline loops: CDR1 MDHEN, CDR2 SYDVKM. V was cut by 3 bases and J by 2 bases, with 14 bases left in between. The CDR3 contains 15 residues.

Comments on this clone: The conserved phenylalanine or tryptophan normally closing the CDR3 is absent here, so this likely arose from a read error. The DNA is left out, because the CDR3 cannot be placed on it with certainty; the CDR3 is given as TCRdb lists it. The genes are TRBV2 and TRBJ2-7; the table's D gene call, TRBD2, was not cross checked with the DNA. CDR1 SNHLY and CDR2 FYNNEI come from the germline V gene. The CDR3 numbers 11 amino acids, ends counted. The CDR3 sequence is CASRGETVRCL.

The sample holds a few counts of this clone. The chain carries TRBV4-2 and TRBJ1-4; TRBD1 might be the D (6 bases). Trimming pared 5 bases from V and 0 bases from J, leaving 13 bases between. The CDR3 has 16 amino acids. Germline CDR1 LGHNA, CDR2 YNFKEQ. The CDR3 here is CASSKGQSATNEKLFF. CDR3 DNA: TGTGCCAGCAGCAAAGGACAGAGTGCAACTAATGAAAAACTGTTTTTT.

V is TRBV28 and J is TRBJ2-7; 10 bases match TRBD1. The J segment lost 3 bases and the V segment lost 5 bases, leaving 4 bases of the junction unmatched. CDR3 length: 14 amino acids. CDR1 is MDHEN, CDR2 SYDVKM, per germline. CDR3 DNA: TGTGCCAGCAGTCCCGGGACAGGGGTCTACGAGCAGTACTTC. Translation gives CASSPGTGVYEQYF.

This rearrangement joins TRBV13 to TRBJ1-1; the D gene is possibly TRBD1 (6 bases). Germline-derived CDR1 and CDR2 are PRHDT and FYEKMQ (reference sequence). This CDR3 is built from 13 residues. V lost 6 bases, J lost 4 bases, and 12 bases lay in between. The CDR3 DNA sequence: TGTGCCAGCAGTTCAGGGGTGAGCACTGAAGCTTTCTTT. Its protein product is CASSSGVSTEAFF.

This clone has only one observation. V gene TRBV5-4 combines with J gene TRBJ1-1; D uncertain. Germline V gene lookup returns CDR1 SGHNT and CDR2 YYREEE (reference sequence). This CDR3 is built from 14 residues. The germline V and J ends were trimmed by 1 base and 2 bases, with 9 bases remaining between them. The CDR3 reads CASSLWQINTEAFF. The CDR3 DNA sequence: TGTGCCAGCAGCTTGTGGCAGATTAACACTGAAGCTTTCTTT.

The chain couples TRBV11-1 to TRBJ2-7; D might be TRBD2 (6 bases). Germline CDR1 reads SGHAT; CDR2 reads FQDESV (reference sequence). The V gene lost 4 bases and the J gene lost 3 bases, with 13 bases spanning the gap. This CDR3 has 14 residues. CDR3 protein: CASSSAGGYYEQYF. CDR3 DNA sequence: TGTGCCAGCAGCTCCGCTGGGGGGTACTACGAGCAGTACTTC.

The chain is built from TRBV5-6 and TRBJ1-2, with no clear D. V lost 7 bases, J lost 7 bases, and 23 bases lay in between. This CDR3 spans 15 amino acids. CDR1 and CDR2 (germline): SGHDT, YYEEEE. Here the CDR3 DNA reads TGTGCCAGCTTTATAGCGGAAGTTAAAAACGTTGGCTACACCTTC. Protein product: CASFIAEVKNVGYTF.

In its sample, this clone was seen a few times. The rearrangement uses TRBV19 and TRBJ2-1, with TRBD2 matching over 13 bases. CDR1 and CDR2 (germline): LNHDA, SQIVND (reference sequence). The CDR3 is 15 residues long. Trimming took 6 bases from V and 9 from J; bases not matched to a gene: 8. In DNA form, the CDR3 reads TGTGCCAGTAGCAATAGACTAGCGGGAGGAGGTGAGCAGTTCTTC. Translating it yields CASSNRLAGGGEQFF. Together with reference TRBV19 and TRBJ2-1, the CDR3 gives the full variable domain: DGGITQSPKYLFRKEGQNVTLSCEQNLNHDAMYWYRQDPGQGLRLIYYSQIVNDFQKGDIAEGYSVSREKKESFPLTVTSAQKNPTAFYLCASSNRLAGGGEQFFGPGTRLTVL.

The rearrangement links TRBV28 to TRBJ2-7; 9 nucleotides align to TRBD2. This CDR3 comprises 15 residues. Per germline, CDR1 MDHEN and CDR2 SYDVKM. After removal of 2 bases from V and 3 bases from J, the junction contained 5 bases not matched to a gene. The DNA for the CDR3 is TGTGCCAGCAGTTTAGGGCTAGCGGGGATCTACGAGCAGTACTTC. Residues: CASSLGLAGIYEQYF.

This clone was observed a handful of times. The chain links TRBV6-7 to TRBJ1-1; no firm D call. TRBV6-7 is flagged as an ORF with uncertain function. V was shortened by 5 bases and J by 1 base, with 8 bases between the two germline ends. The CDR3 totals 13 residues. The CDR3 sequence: CASSGKTNTEAFF. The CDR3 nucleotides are TGTGCCAGCAGTGGGAAGACGAACACTGAAGCTTTCTTT.

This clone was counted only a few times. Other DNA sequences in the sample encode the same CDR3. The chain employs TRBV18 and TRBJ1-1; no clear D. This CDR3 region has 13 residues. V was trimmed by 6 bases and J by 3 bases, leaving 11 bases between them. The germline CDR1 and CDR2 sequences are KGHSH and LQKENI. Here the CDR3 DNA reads TGTGCCAGCTCCAGCGGGGTCGACACTGAAGCTTTCTTT. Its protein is CASSSGVDTEAFF.

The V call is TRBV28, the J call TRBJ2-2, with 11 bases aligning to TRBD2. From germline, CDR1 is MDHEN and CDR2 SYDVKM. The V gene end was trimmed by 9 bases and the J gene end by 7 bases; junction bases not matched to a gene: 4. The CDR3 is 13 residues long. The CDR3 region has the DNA TGTGCCAGTCGACTAGCGGGACTCGGGGAGCTGTTTTTT. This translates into CASRLAGLGELFF.

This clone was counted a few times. The CDR3 nucleotides read TGTGCCACCAGCAGCGTCGGCGGGTTCAGCGAGACCCAGTACTTC. Encoded protein: CATSSVGGFSETQYF. The chain has TRBV15 and TRBJ2-5; the D gene is possibly TRBD2 (5 bases). Per germline, CDR1 LNHNV and CDR2 YYDKDF (reference sequence). The V and J ends lost 3 bases and 5 bases respectively, with 16 bases between them. The CDR3 runs to 15 residues.

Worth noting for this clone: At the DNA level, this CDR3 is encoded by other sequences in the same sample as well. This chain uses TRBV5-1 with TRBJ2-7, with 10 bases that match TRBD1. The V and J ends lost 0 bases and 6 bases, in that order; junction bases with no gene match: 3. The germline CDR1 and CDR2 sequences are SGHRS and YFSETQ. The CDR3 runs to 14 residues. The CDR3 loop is CASSLGQGAREQYF. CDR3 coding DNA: TGCGCCAGCAGCTTGGGACAGGGGGCGCGCGAGCAGTACTTC.

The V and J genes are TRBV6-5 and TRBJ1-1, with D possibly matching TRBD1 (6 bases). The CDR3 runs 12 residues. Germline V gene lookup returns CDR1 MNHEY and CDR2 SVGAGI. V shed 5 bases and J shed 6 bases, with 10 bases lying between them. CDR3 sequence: CASSNRAPEAFF. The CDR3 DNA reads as TGTGCCAGCAGTAACAGGGCCCCTGAAGCTTTCTTT.

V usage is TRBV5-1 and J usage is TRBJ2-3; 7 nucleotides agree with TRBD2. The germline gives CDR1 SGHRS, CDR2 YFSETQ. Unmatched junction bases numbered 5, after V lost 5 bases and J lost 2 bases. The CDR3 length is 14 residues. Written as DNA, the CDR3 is TGCGCCAGCAGGAGCGGGGAGAACACAGATACGCAGTATTTT. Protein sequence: CASRSGENTDTQYF.

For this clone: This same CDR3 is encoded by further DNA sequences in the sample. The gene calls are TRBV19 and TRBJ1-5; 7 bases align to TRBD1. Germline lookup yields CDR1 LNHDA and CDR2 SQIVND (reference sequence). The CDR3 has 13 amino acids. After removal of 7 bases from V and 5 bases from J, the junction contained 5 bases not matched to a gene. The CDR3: CASTGQGDQPQHF. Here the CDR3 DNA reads TGTGCCAGTACCGGTCAGGGGGATCAGCCCCAGCATTTT.

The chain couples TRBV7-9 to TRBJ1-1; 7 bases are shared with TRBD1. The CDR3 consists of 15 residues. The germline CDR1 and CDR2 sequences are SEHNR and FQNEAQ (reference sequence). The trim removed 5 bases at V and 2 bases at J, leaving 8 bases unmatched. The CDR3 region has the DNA TGTGCCAGCAGCAGACGACAGGGTCGCAACACTGAAGCTTTCTTT. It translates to CASSRRQGRNTEAFF.

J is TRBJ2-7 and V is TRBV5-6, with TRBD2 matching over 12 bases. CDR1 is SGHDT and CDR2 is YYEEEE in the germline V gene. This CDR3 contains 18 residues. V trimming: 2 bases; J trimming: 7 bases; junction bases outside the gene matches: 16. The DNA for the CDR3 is TGTGCCAGCAGCTTTAGGGCTAGCGGGAGGGCCTCGCCTTGGGAGCAGTACTTC. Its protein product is CASSFRASGRASPWEQYF.